This TCR beta chain was recovered during a study of CD8 T cells in ankylosing spondylitis. V lost 2 bases, J lost 4 bases, and 10 bases lay in between. The CDR3 is 14 residues long. This clonotype occurred many times. Its antigen is unknown. The study's findings and limits: About eight highly homologous variants made up a TCR beta motif that seemed to typify ankylosing spondylitis blood.

TCRdb passed the 5' RACE reads through MiXCR, listing each CDR3 protein once. The profile shows approximately 550,000 distinct CDR3 sequences, more than 9.5% of them singletons. This clonotype originated in a male donor with ankylosing spondylitis. This chain connects TRBV12-3 or TRBV12-4 to TRBJ2-3; D possibly corresponds to TRBD2 (5 bases). The sample taken for sequencing was blood, either unsorted or a sorted T cell fraction (not recorded which). In nucleotides, the CDR3 is TGTGCCAGCAGTTTACTGACGCGGGCAGATACGCAGTATTTT. The encoded protein is CASSLLTRADTQYF.